This T cell receptor (beta chain) was documented in a study of graft-versus-host responses after intestinal transplantation. Study summary: Induction using anti-thymocyte globulin, followed by tacrolimus and steroids for 2 to 4 years, was given to all recipients. General study findings and limits: Subjects displaying graft-donor T cell macrochimerism possessed elevated graft-versus-host to host-versus-graft clonal ratios inside allografts. Early HvG declines after transplant were associated with peak circulating GvH clone levels.

Regarding this clone: The antigen is not known.

Generated by immunoSEQ multiplex PCR, the TCRdb table keeps only in-frame clones and is missing some. The sample lists about 97,000 clones, about 93% occurring once. V was pared by 2 bases and J by 0 bases, with 11 bases between. The CDR3 runs 15 residues. The germline V gene encodes CDR1 SEHNR and CDR2 FQNEAQ (reference sequence). This rearrangement joins TRBV7-9 to TRBJ2-7, with D unresolved. This TCR was recovered from a human patient who received an intestinal transplant, so some T cells may come from the graft donor. The starting material was PBMCs, obtained approximately 470 days after intestinal transplant. CDR3 sequence (DNA): TGTGCCAGCAGCTTAAACGACTGGAGCTCCTACGAGCAGTACTTC. Protein sequence: CASSLNDWSSYEQYF.